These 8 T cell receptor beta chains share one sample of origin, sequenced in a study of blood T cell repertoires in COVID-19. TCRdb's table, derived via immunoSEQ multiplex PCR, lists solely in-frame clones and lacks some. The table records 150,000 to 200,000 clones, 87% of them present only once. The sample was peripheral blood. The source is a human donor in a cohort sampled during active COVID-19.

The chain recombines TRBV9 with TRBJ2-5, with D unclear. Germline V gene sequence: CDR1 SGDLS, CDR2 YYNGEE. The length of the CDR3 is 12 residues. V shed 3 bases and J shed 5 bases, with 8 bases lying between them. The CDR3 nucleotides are TGTGCCAGCAGCGGGATCAGGGAGACCCAGTACTTC. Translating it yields CASSGIRETQYF.

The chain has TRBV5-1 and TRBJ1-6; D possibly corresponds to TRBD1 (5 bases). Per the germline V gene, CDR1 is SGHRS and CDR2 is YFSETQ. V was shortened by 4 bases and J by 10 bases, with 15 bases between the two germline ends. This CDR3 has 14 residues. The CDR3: CASSPDMTRSPLHF. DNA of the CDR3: TGCGCCAGCAGCCCGGACATGACGAGGTCACCCCTCCACTTT.

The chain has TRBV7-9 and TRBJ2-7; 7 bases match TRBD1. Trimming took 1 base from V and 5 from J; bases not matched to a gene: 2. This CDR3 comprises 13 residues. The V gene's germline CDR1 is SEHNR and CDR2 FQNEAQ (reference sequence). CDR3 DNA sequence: TGTGCCAGCAGCTTAGGGGGGACAGACGAGCAGTACTTC. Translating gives CASSLGGTDEQYF.

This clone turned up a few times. In nucleotides, the CDR3 is TGTGCCAGCAGTTCCGAGACAGACTATCAGCCCCAGCATTTT. Protein: CASSSETDYQPQHF. The chain recombines TRBV28 with TRBJ1-5, with a weak D call TRBD1 (5 bases). Per germline, CDR1 MDHEN and CDR2 SYDVKM. V gave up 4 bases and J gave up 5 bases, with 12 bases separating them. This CDR3 comprises 14 residues.

The CDR3 loop is CASSNGTFGNNEQFF. The DNA for the CDR3 is TGTGCCAGCAGTAACGGGACTTTCGGTAACAATGAGCAGTTCTTC. The chain recombines TRBV25-1 with TRBJ2-1; D is possibly TRBD2 (6 bases). CDR1 and CDR2 (germline): MGHDK, SYGVNS. V shed 5 bases and J shed 5 bases, with 16 bases lying between them. The CDR3 is 15 residues long.

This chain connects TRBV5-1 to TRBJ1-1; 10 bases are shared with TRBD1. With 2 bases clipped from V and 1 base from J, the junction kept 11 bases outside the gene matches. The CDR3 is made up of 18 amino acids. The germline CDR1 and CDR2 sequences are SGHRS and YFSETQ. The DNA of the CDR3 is TGCGCCAGCAGCTTACTTACGACAGGGGGCTCGGGGAACACTGAAGCTTTCTTT. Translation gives CASSLLTTGGSGNTEAFF.

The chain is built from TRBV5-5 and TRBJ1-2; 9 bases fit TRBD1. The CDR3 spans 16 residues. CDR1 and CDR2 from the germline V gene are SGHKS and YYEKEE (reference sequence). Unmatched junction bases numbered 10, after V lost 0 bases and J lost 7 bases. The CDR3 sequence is CASSLVLDRGWGGYTF. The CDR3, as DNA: TGTGCCAGCAGCTTGGTTTTGGACAGGGGATGGGGTGGCTACACCTTC. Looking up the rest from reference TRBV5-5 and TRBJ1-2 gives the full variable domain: DAGVTQSPTHLIKTRGQQVTLRCSPISGHKSVSWYQQVLGQGPQFIFQYYEKEERGRGNFPDRFSARQFPNYSSELNVNALLLGDSALYLCASSLVLDRGWGGYTFGSGTRLTVV.

The CDR3 region has the DNA TGTGCCACCCAAGGGTTCGGGAGTCCCACAGATACGCAGTATTTT. Its protein is CATQGFGSPTDTQYF. The chain joins TRBV28 to TRBJ2-3; D perhaps matches TRBD2 (6 bases). CDR3 length equals 15 residues. Trimming removed 10 bases at V and 2 bases at J, with 19 bases between. Germline CDR1 is MDHEN and CDR2 is SYDVKM.